Presented here are 24 T cell receptor beta chains from one specimen sequenced in a study of blood T cell repertoires in COVID-19. Assay used: immunoSEQ multiplex PCR; TCRdb lists only in-frame clones, some missing. The data contain around 310,000 clones, approximately 88% of them singletons. Sequencing used PBMCs or T cells enriched from blood (not recorded which). These receptors all stem from a man aged 30-40 years who had recovered from COVID-19.

This chain links TRBV11-1 with TRBJ2-7, with 7 bases matching TRBD1. The trim removed 5 bases at V and 1 base at J, leaving 5 bases unmatched. The CDR3 is made up of 14 amino acids. Germline values: CDR1 SGHAT, CDR2 FQDESV (reference sequence). CDR3 loop: CASSRGGLSYEQYF. The DNA for the CDR3 is TGTGCCAGCAGCCGAGGGGGCCTATCCTACGAGCAGTACTTC.

V usage is TRBV11-3 and J usage is TRBJ2-7; possible D gene TRBD2, 5 bases. The CDR3 extends over 13 amino acids. Germline V gives CDR1 SGHNT, CDR2 YENEEA. V was shortened by 1 base and J by 6 bases, with 10 bases between the two germline ends. The CDR3 bases are TGTGCCAGCAGCTTAGTCGGAGGAGGCGAGCAGTACTTC. Translated: CASSLVGGGEQYF.

This CDR3 reads CASSLGSDRGLMNTEAFF. In DNA form, the CDR3 reads TGCGCCAGCAGCTTGGGCTCCGACAGGGGGCTGATGAACACTGAAGCTTTCTTT. The V call is TRBV5-1, the J call TRBJ1-1; 10 bases agree with TRBD1. V dropped 0 bases and J dropped 0; count of bases not matched to a gene: 8. CDR1 and CDR2 (germline): SGHRS, YFSETQ. There are 18 residues in the CDR3.

The V and J genes are TRBV9 and TRBJ2-7; TRBD2 agrees at 11 bases. Per the germline V gene, CDR1 is SGDLS and CDR2 is YYNGEE. Losses at the gene ends were 4 bases for V and 4 bases for J; bases not matched to a gene: 7. This CDR3 is built from 15 residues. In DNA, the CDR3 is TGTGCCAGCAGCACCCTAGCGGGGGGAGTTTACGAGCAGTACTTC. Translated, it gives CASSTLAGGVYEQYF.

The chain combines TRBV9 with TRBJ1-2, with 9 nucleotides matching TRBD1. Trimming cost V 5 bases and J 8 bases; bases outside gene matches: 10. Germline CDR1 and CDR2: SGDLS and YYNGEE. This CDR3 is 14 amino acids long. As DNA, the CDR3 is TGTGCCAGCAGGAGTAACGACAGGGGGGAGGGCTACACCTTC. Encoded protein: CASRSNDRGEGYTF.

In DNA form, the CDR3 reads TGCGCCAGCAGTCCGGATCCGGGGTTCTCTGGAAACACCATATATTTT. Translated: CASSPDPGFSGNTIYF. The chain carries TRBV23-1 and TRBJ1-3; D is uncertain. TRBV23-1 is an ORF; its function is uncertain. Trimming shortened V by 4 bases and J by 0 bases, and 13 bases separated the two germline ends. This CDR3 is built from 16 residues.

V gene TRBV6-1 combines with J gene TRBJ2-1; no firm D call. Germline CDR1 MNHNS, CDR2 SASEGT. The V end was cut by 2 bases, the J end by 5 bases, with 10 bases between. CDR3 length: 14 residues. The CDR3 DNA follows: TGTGCCAGCAGTGAATCAATGACACACAATGAGCAGTTCTTC. Translating it yields CASSESMTHNEQFF.

The chain carries TRBV28 and TRBJ1-6; 9 bases match TRBD1. After removal of 2 bases from V and 10 bases from J, the junction contained 6 bases not matched to a gene. The CDR3 runs 15 residues. CDR1 is MDHEN and CDR2 is SYDVKM in the germline V gene. CDR3 in amino acids: CASSLGDREDSPLHF. The DNA of the CDR3 is TGTGCCAGCAGTTTAGGGGACAGGGAGGACTCACCCCTCCACTTT.

The chain carries TRBV11-3 and TRBJ1-2; 8 nucleotides line up with TRBD1. The CDR3 has 13 residues. V trimming: 5 bases; J trimming: 3 bases; junction bases outside the gene matches: 2. The germline V gene encodes CDR1 SGHNT and CDR2 YENEEA. The CDR3: CASSGGQDYGYTF. CDR3 nucleotide sequence: TGTGCCAGCAGCGGGGGACAGGACTATGGCTACACCTTC.

CDR3 loop: CASSVGENYGYTF. DNA for the CDR3: TGTGCCAGCAGTGTGGGCGAAAACTATGGCTACACCTTC. The chain is built from TRBV2 and TRBJ1-2; no definite D call. This CDR3 region has 13 residues. V lost 4 bases and J 2 bases, leaving 8 bases between the germline ends. In germline, CDR1 is SNHLY, CDR2 FYNNEI.

A single count supports this clone. The V gene is TRBV5-1, the J gene TRBJ1-6; no clear D gene. The V gene lost 0 bases and the J gene lost 7 bases, with 14 bases spanning the gap. Germline lookup yields CDR1 SGHRS and CDR2 YFSETQ. CDR3 length: 16 amino acids. The CDR3 DNA follows: TGCGCCAGCAGCTTGGAGGCGAGGCAGCCCAATTCACCCCTCCACTTT. This gives the protein CASSLEARQPNSPLHF.

This chain connects TRBV20-1 to TRBJ2-1, with D perhaps TRBD2 (6 bases). The CDR3 is 11 residues long. V was trimmed by 1 base and J by 9 bases, leaving 7 bases between them. Germline CDR1 DFQATT, CDR2 SNEGSKA (reference sequence). Here the CDR3 DNA reads TGCAGTGCTAGAGTCGGGGGTGAGCAGTTCTTC. The encoded protein is CSARVGGEQFF.

The genes are TRBV23-1 and TRBJ1-4; 7 bases line up with TRBD1. TRBV23-1 carries the ORF label, with uncertain function. Trimming removed 8 bases from V and 7 bases from J; junction bases left unmatched: 13. The CDR3 contains 15 residues. For the CDR3, the DNA is TGCGCCAGCCGTACGGCGGGGCAGGGGGTTGAAAAACTGTTTTTT. This encodes CASRTAGQGVEKLFF.

The genes are TRBV24-1 and TRBJ2-7; 8 bases are a match to TRBD1. CDR1 is KGHDR, CDR2 SFDVKD, per germline. Germline trimming cut 9 bases from V and 8 bases from J; bases unmatched to any gene: 11. This CDR3 contains 13 residues. CDR3 bases: TGTGCCACCTCGGGACTTACAGGGGGGAAGCAGTACTTC. It specifies CATSGLTGGKQYF.

V and J are TRBV5-8 and TRBJ2-5; TRBD1 agrees at 9 bases. The CDR3 is 16 residues long. The germline V gene has CDR1 SGHTS and CDR2 YDEGEE. V was pared by 4 bases and J by 1 base, with 8 bases of the junction left unmatched. In DNA form, the CDR3 reads TGTGCCAGCAGCGAGGGGACGGACAGGGGCCAAGAGACCCAGTACTTC. It encodes CASSEGTDRGQETQYF.

Concerning this clone: The sample contains more than one DNA sequence encoding this CDR3. J is TRBJ2-7 and V is TRBV19; D uncertain. CDR3 length: 13 amino acids. The V gene's germline CDR1 is LNHDA and CDR2 SQIVND (reference sequence). V lost 2 bases and J lost 3, with 8 bases in between. CDR3 protein: CASSIRPGYEQYF. The CDR3 region has the DNA TGTGCCAGTAGTATACGCCCGGGCTACGAGCAGTACTTC.

The chain employs TRBV6-5 and TRBJ2-5, with 8 bases that match TRBD2. J gave up 10 bases and V 7 bases, and 17 bases lay outside the gene matches. Germline V lookup: CDR1 MNHEY, CDR2 SVGAGI. The CDR3 sequence is 15 residues long. In DNA form, the CDR3 reads TGTGCCAGCACCACCGGGGGACTAGTGGGACGGGGCCAGTACTTC. It yields the protein CASTTGGLVGRGQYF.

V usage is TRBV19 and J usage is TRBJ1-6; TRBD1 matches 10 bases. This CDR3 has 17 residues. V lost 5 bases and J lost 5; bases outside the gene matches: 9. Per germline, CDR1 LNHDA and CDR2 SQIVND (reference sequence). In nucleotides, the CDR3 is TGTGCCAGTAGTCCAAGACAGGGGGCGAATCATAATTCACCCCTCCACTTT. Translating gives CASSPRQGANHNSPLHF.

This clone was seen only a few times. The chain is built from TRBV2 and TRBJ2-5, with D perhaps TRBD2 (6 bases). The CDR3 is 15 residues long. V was cut by 8 bases and J by 3 bases, with 19 bases left in between. CDR1 is SNHLY, CDR2 FYNNEI, per germline. CDR3 amino acids: CASSSLRRGEETQYF. The CDR3 coding sequence is TGTGCCAGCTCATCCCTCCGGAGGGGCGAAGAGACCCAGTACTTC.

This clone showed up just a few times. The chain links TRBV10-1 to TRBJ1-6; D possibly corresponds to TRBD1 (6 bases). Germline CDR1 reads WNHNN; CDR2 reads SYGVQD (reference sequence). Trimming stripped 5 bases from V and 7 bases from J, with 18 bases between. This CDR3 has 16 residues. CDR3 nucleotide sequence: TGCGCCAGCAGTCCTGGGCCCGAACAGGGAAATTCACCCCTCCACTTT. Translation gives CASSPGPEQGNSPLHF.

This chain joins TRBV12-3 or TRBV12-4 and TRBJ2-1, with a weak D call TRBD2 (5 bases). This CDR3 region has 11 residues. Trimming removed 5 bases from V and 15 bases from J, with 14 bases in between. The CDR3 region has the DNA TGTGCCAGCAGTCCCACTAGGAACATGTTCTTC. Protein: CASSPTRNMFF.

The V and J genes are TRBV6-6 and TRBJ1-2; TRBD1 matches 8 bases. In germline, CDR1 is MNHNY, CDR2 SVGAGI (reference sequence). This CDR3 region has 14 residues. V lost 2 bases to trimming and J lost 8 bases; unmatched junction nucleotides: 7. CDR3 loop: CASSYRADREGYTF. In nucleotides, the CDR3 is TGTGCCAGCAGTTACCGGGCGGACAGGGAAGGCTACACCTTC.

Turning to this clone: This specimen includes other DNA sequences encoding the same CDR3. This rearrangement joins TRBV2 to TRBJ2-7; 9 bases are a match to TRBD1. Germline values: CDR1 SNHLY, CDR2 FYNNEI. The CDR3 loop spans 14 amino acids. V was clipped by 2 bases and J by 4 bases; unmatched bases: 3. CDR3 amino acids: CASSEQGQGYEQYF. For the CDR3, the DNA is TGTGCCAGCAGTGAACAAGGACAGGGGTACGAGCAGTACTTC.

Remarks on this clone: Different DNA sequences within this sample yield the same CDR3. The chain has TRBV12-3 or TRBV12-4 and TRBJ2-7; 9 nucleotides agree with TRBD2. V gave up 3 bases and J gave up 7 bases; unmatched junction bases: 1. The CDR3 has 12 amino acids. In nucleotides, the CDR3 is TGTGCCAGCAGTTTCCTAGCGGGGGAGCAGTACTTC. As protein: CASSFLAGEQYF.